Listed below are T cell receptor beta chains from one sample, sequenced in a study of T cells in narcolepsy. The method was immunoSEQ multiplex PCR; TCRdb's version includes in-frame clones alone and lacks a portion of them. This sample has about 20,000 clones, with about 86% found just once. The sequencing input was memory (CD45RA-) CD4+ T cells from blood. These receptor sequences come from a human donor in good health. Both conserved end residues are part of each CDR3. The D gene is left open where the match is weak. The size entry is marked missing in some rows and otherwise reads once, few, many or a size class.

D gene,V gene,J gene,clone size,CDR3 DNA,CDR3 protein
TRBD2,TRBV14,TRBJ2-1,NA,TGTGCCAGCAGCCAAAGCGGGGGGGCCGGAAATGAGCAGTTCTTC,CASSQSGGAGNEQFF
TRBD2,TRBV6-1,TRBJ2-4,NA,TGTGCCAGCAGTCCTTCGGGACTAGCGTACATTCAGTACTTC,CASSPSGLAYIQYF
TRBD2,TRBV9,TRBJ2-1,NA,TGTGCCAGCAGCGTATCTGTCGGGGGGATCTACAATGAGCAGTTCTTC,CASSVSVGGIYNEQFF
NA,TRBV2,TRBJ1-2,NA,TGTGCCAGCGTCTTTGAAGGAAACTATGGCTACACCTTC,CASVFEGNYGYTF
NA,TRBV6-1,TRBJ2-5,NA,TGTGCCAGCAGTGGGGGGGCAGAGACCCAGTACTTC,CASSGGAETQYF
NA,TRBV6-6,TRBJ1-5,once,TGTGCCAGCAGTTACACTTCTGGGGGTTTACAGCCCCAGCATTTT,CASSYTSGGLQPQHF
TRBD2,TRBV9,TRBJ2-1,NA,TGTGCCAGCAGCGTAGGGTTTCGCGGGGGGGCCGACAATGAGCAGTTCTTC,CASSVGFRGGADNEQFF
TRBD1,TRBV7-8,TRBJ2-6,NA,TGTGCCAGCAGCTTAGCGGGATTCAGGACAGGGAGGTCCTCTGGGGCCAACGTCCTGACTTTC,CASSLAGFRTGRSSGANVLTF
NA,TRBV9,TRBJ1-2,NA,TGTGCCAGCAGCGTTACCGGGACATTGGGTCATGGCTACACCTTC,CASSVTGTLGHGYTF
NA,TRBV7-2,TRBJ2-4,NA,TGTGCCAGCAGCTTAAGTGTCCAGGTCCTAGCCAAAAACATTCAGTACTTC,CASSLSVQVLAKNIQYF
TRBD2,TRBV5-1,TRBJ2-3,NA,TGCGCCAGCAGGCCGAGCGGGACTAGCGGGGGGCTGTATGGAGATACGCAGTATTTT,CASRPSGTSGGLYGDTQYF